The 4 T cell receptor beta chains below all came from one sample that was sequenced in a study of cytomegalovirus exposure and HLA in healthy donors. The PCR contained 60 Vbeta and 13 Jbeta primers. Assay used: immunoSEQ multiplex PCR; TCRdb lists only in-frame clones, some missing. The data contain approximately 190,000 clones, roughly 80% of them singletons. The sample taken for sequencing was PBMCs. These receptors were taken from a woman aged 25 to 39 in good health and CMV-seropositive.

This clone has just a few counts. V gene TRBV28 combines with J gene TRBJ1-5; no clear D gene. From germline, CDR1 is MDHEN and CDR2 SYDVKM. The length of the CDR3 is 17 residues. Trimming left V 1 base short and J 5 bases short, with 18 bases between. The CDR3 spells CASSLFSSGIADQPQHF. Written as DNA, the CDR3 is TGTGCCAGCAGTTTATTTAGTAGTGGTATAGCTGATCAGCCCCAGCATTTT.

This chain links TRBV28 with TRBJ2-1; maybe TRBD1 (6 bases). Germline CDR1 reads MDHEN; CDR2 reads SYDVKM. CDR3 length: 14 residues. V dropped 3 bases and J dropped 7 bases, with 13 bases sitting between them. CDR3 coding DNA: TGTGCCAGCAGTTTCTCAGGGGTAAGGAATGAGCAGTTCTTC. Translating it yields CASSFSGVRNEQFF.

The chain couples TRBV10-3 to TRBJ1-4, with D perhaps matching TRBD1 (5 bases). CDR3 length: 15 amino acids. Trimming shortened V by 2 bases and J by 0 bases, and 7 bases separated the two germline ends. The germline CDR1 and CDR2 sequences are ENHRY and SYGVKD. The CDR3, as DNA: TGTGCCATCAGTGAGAGGGGAACAACTAATGAAAAACTGTTTTTT. Translation: CAISERGTTNEKLFF.

V and J are TRBV19 and TRBJ1-5, with D perhaps matching TRBD1 (5 bases). CDR1 and CDR2 from the germline V gene are LNHDA and SQIVND (reference sequence). CDR3 length equals 13 residues. Trimming removed 9 bases from V and 1 base from J, with 10 bases in between. The CDR3 sequence: CASTGRSNQPQHF. In DNA, the CDR3 is TGTGCCAGCACAGGTAGGAGCAATCAGCCCCAGCATTTT.